The T cell receptor (beta chain) described here comes from a study of cytomegalovirus exposure and HLA in healthy donors (dated by TCRdb to about 2017). Concerning the study at large: According to an earlier analysis of 587 of the donors, 200 million or so T cells yielded over 100 million unique TCR beta sequences and about 280 Gb of sequence data. Donor age, sex, ethnicity and CMV serostatus were collected together with the repertoire data. On average, 235,054 unique TCR beta nucleotide sequences were sequenced per donor among 398 genotyped donors of the cohort, with roughly 18% of those sequences being non-productive. Using immunosequencing, the study profiled T cell repertoires from about 650 subjects and related those repertoires to cytomegalovirus serostatus. A later genetic analysis took genome-wide SNP genotypes for about 55% of the 666 donors and used that subset as a discovery cohort. Rather than drawing on any new phenotypic data, the later analysis identified candidate immune exposures from TCR beta sequences and the way those sequences occurred across donors. HLA typing included class I and class II loci at four-digit resolution. To predict cytomegalovirus infection status, the study combined high-throughput TCR immunosequencing, statistical association of individual TCRs with disease status, and machine learning. All discovery cohort repertoires had been generated using a single sequencing platform. A later analysis re-analyzed previously published TCR beta repertoires from roughly 630 donors and added high-resolution HLA genotyping to study TCR occurrence patterns. The study aimed to test whether cataloging public T cell receptors could reveal signatures of past pathogen exposure. An early release that covered some 630 HLA-typed donors contained around 300 gigabases of sequencing data and 80 million or so unique TCR sequences. Several DR-DQ haplotypes were treated as single units for association and clustering because of strong linkage in the cohort. Besides the first cohort of hundreds of subjects, a separate validation cohort made up of 120 different subjects was used. Of the roughly 400 genotyped donors, over 80% were placed in the genetic ancestry cluster associated with self-reported Caucasian donors. An earlier analysis of 587 of the donors used high-throughput TCR beta sequencing to judge whether each TCR beta V gene segment behaved as functional or pseudogenic. The number of typed donors differed by locus: 629-630 for A, B, C, DRB1 and DQB1; approximately 530 for DQA1; 606 for DPA1; and 400 to 480 for DPB1.

The library was generated by the immunoSEQ multiplex PCR assay. A mixture of 60 forward primers for TCR Vbeta segments and 13 reverse primers for TCR Jbeta segments was used in the multiplex PCR. Amplification of the CDR3 region of rearranged TCR beta genes was performed with a multiplex PCR assay on genomic DNA. On the Illumina HiSeq System, the amplified TCR beta libraries were sequenced as 87-base-pair reads. As for the original processing: A later analysis tallied around 80 million unique TCR beta chains across the 550 to 850 repertoires, and around 9.9 million of those chains were shared by two or more donors. A nearest-neighbor algorithm error-corrected the raw reads and collapsed the reads into unique sequences, merging closely related sequences to remove PCR and sequencing errors. CDR3 sequences were aligned to IMGT reference sequences to assign V, D and J gene segments. For a sequence to be retained, a match of at least six nucleotides to both a V gene segment and a J gene segment was required. Rearrangements were called productive when the CDR3 lacked stop codons and stayed in frame with V and J; all others were non-productive. Following IMGT convention, CDR3 was defined as the stretch from the second conserved V-encoded cysteine to the conserved J-encoded phenylalanine. The earlier analysis of about 500 of the donors excluded sequences that lacked an unambiguous match to a single V gene segment. In an earlier analysis of 587 of the donors, V segments were called functional above 56.7% productive rearrangements and were called segregating when the between-donor standard deviation exceeded 5%. A statistical classification framework was built to diagnose cytomegalovirus status from the catalog of TCR beta chain sequences. V and J gene assignment, in a later analysis, came from comparing TCR nucleotide sequences with IMGT/GENE-DB human TR gene sequences. The TCRdist pipeline was used in a later analysis to assign CDR3 sequences and most-parsimonious VDJ recombination scenarios. In a later analysis, each TCR beta chain was defined by its CDR3 amino acid sequence together with its V-gene family, and reads without a unique V-gene family were excluded. To address suspected cross-contamination and a sequencing artifact, a later analysis removed 450 to 700 highly shared, low-generation-probability nucleotide sequences. In a later analysis, a clonal expansion index was calculated for each public chain from normalized within-repertoire ranks of inferred template counts. In a later analysis, generation probabilities were computed using a VDJ recombination model fitted to out-of-frame rearrangements, and the results were checked against IGoR. A later analysis scored TCR-TCR, TCR-HLA and TCR-CMV co-occurrence with hypergeometric tests, applying a repertoire-size bias correction to TCR pairs. In a later analysis, false discovery rates were estimated by permuting HLA or CMV assignments 20 times. In a later analysis, co-occurring TCRs were grouped using DBSCAN, and TCRdist sequence similarity was added for clustering within HLA-allele-positive subsets. Repertoires with fewer than 30,000 or more than 120,000 public chains, plus five repertoires with anomalous nucleotide sharing, were excluded from co-occurrence clustering. The immuneACCESS repertoire file appears here via TCRdb, limited to in-frame rearrangements. These files lack a portion of the clones; in checked studies, under half of the deficit traces to unresolved V genes, and the cause of the others is not known. V, J and clone size are taken as reported in that table, and D and trimming were inferred from the DNA itself. Recorded for this sample are about 170,000 clones; approximately 81% of them occurred a single time. Clones ranked in the top ten supply over 0.65% of the sample.

With regard to this clone: It has no known antigen specificity. Per-base qualities were not stored, and no clone one base away is much larger.

Study-level results and caveats: Because HLA typing was missing for some donors at each locus, association tests included only the typed subset. While some public TCRs were present in many individuals, most TCR sequences turned up only very rarely across donors. Linkage disequilibrium might explain the correlated functional status among segregating V segments, but an unknown experimental factor could not be excluded. In an earlier analysis of over 550 of the donors, most TCR beta V segments were observed in productive rearrangements about 87% or about 30% of the time, broadly matching IMGT annotations. The classifier was reported to diagnose cytomegalovirus status with high specificity and sensitivity in both the original and validation cohorts. A further reported finding was that TCR beta sequences accurately predicted the HLA-A and HLA-B alleles for most subjects in the first cohort. Assigning TCR associations to individual alleles was difficult when HLA alleles, especially DR and DQ, strongly co-occurred. At a false discovery rate of 0.05, a later analysis linked 16,951 TCR beta sequences to specific HLA alleles. The cohort was sequenced for TCR beta chains only, and without alpha or paired-chain data the features that could be detected were limited. The authors suggested that the approach could potentially be extended to other disease states and immunological phenotypes. In vitro tests confirmed that a few of the cytomegalovirus-associated TCR beta chains recognize cytomegalovirus antigens. Because counts were too low, 15 or so rarely observed V segments, including chromosome 9 orphons, were excluded from the earlier analysis of some 590 of the donors. The study gave a list of under 200 TCR beta chains associated with cytomegalovirus. A later analysis found that TCR association rates varied across HLA loci, with DRB1 alleles showing the most associated TCRs and HLA-C alleles the fewest. The sequencing pipeline was judged likely to have produced a cluster of highly shared sequence variants as a technical artifact. In a later genetic analysis, a missense DCLRE1C variant was associated with V-gene and J-gene trimming of TCR beta chains, and the association was replicated in an independent cohort. Sequencing depth was assumed to be roughly uniform across donors in the presence/absence analyses, though that assumption may not hold. Compared with the approximately 670-donor mean, donors in an Asian-associated ancestry cluster had fewer N-insertions in productive TCRs, according to a later genetic analysis. CMV serostatus was the only immune exposure information available for the cohort. The 87-base-pair reads could not distinguish some IMGT-functional V segments, including TRBV6-2 and TRBV6-3, so those segments were excluded. In a later analysis, HLA-associated TCR beta chains were found to be more clonally expanded and to have lower generation probabilities than equally common non-associated chains. Most CMV-associated TCR beta chains appeared to be HLA-restricted in a later analysis, and the HLA associations seemed to be driven largely by CMV exposure. A later analysis reported that several top co-occurrence clusters appeared linked to parvovirus B19, influenza, CMV and Epstein-Barr virus.

The cohort consisted of hundreds of healthy bone marrow donors. At the time of sampling, every cohort member was nominally healthy, though immune exposures that went unrecorded were likely present. The donor tested CMV seronegative, placing the donor among the 350 or so seronegative members of the cohort. A peripheral blood sample was collected from each donor, and TCR beta sequencing was performed on peripheral blood mononuclear cells. Genomic DNA extraction from the blood cell samples was performed with the Qiagen DNeasy Blood Extraction Kit. The germline V gene provides CDR1 MDHEN and CDR2 SYDVKM. The CDR3 goes from the cysteine to the phenylalanine over 17 residues. CDR3 DNA is the only sequence kept; it has 51 bases, read in frame from the first base. After removal of 5 bases from V and 5 bases from J, the junction retains 15 bases not matched to a gene.

Sequencing used PBMCs. The sequence joins TRBV28 to TRBJ1-5, with 7 central nucleotides matching TRBD1. The TCR originated in a woman aged 18-29 years in good health and CMV-seronegative. The CDR3 region: CASSTRPNSGGYQPQHF. The DNA reads TGTGCCAGCAGTACCCGCCCCAATTCAGGGGGGTATCAGCCCCAGCATTTT.